These 20 T cell receptor beta chains share one sample of origin, sequenced in a study of shared T cell receptors in the human thymus. The table came from immunoSEQ multiplex PCR; TCRdb's copy has only in-frame clones and leaves some out. The sample records just under 550,000 clones, approximately 80% being singletons. The data were also submitted as part of a second study, on human thymus T cells.

Sequenced input: thymocytes. The receptors stem from a boy less than two years old with a congenital heart defect.

This clone occurred once. The V gene is TRBV5-8, the J gene TRBJ2-6; 9 bases map to TRBD2. V lost 4 bases, J lost 0 bases, and 2 bases stayed unmatched. Germline assignment: CDR1 SGHTS and CDR2 YDEGEE. The CDR3 spans 16 residues. As DNA, the CDR3 is TGTGCCAGCAGCCCGCGGGGGGGCTCTGGGGCCAACGTCCTGACTTTC. It specifies CASSPRGGSGANVLTF. Combining the CDR3 with reference TRBV5-8 and TRBJ2-6 gives the whole variable domain EAGVTQSPTHLIKTRGQQATLRCSPISGHTSVYWYQQALGLGLQFLLWYDEGEERNRGNFPPRFSGRQFPNYSSELNVNALELEDSALYLCASSPRGGSGANVLTFGAGSRLTVL.

The chain couples TRBV27 to TRBJ1-4; no definite D call. V was cut by 7 bases and J by 15 bases, with 15 bases left in between. The CDR3 has 11 residues. Germline V lookup: CDR1 MNHEY, CDR2 SMNVEV (reference sequence). CDR3 residues: CASKEGYSMFF. The CDR3 DNA is TGTGCCAGCAAAGAGGGTTACTCGATGTTTTTT. The whole variable domain, filled in from reference TRBV27 and TRBJ1-4, reads EAQVTQNPRYLITVTGKKLTVTCSQNMNHEYMSWYRQDPGLGLRQIYYSMNVEVTDKGDVPEGYKVSRKEKRNFPLILESPSPNQTSLYFCASKEGYSMFFGSGTQLSVL.

The J gene is TRBJ2-6, the V gene TRBV29-1, with D possibly TRBD1 on 5 matching bases. V lost 0 bases, J lost 0 bases, and 15 bases lay in between. The CDR3 loop spans 18 amino acids. Germline-derived CDR1 and CDR2 are SQVTM and ANQGSEA. The CDR3 loop is CSVEDNQGGPSGANVLTF. In DNA, the CDR3 is TGCAGCGTTGAAGATAATCAGGGTGGGCCCTCTGGGGCCAACGTCCTGACTTTC.

Written as DNA, the CDR3 is TGTGCCAGCAGCAGACTAGCGGATTACAATGAGCAGTTCTTC. Translating gives CASSRLADYNEQFF. The rearrangement links TRBV9 to TRBJ2-1; TRBD2 aligns across 9 bases. V gave up 4 bases and J gave up 4 bases; unmatched junction bases: 3. This CDR3 is 14 amino acids long. Germline V lookup: CDR1 SGDLS, CDR2 YYNGEE.

This chain uses TRBV27 with TRBJ1-2; 7 nucleotides align to TRBD1. The junction had 10 bases not matched to a gene; V was cut back by 4 bases and J by 8 bases. The CDR3 covers 14 residues. CDR1 and CDR2 from the germline V gene are MNHEY and SMNVEV (reference sequence). The CDR3: CASSSDLGGGGYTF. The CDR3 DNA reads as TGTGCCAGCAGTTCAGACCTAGGGGGCGGAGGCTACACCTTC.

V and J are TRBV5-5 and TRBJ2-5; D might be TRBD1 (6 bases). This CDR3 spans 15 amino acids. CDR1 is SGHKS and CDR2 is YYEKEE in the germline V gene (reference sequence). V lost 1 base and J lost 1, with 11 bases in between. The DNA for the CDR3 is TGTGCCAGCAGCTTGCCCAGGGGAATCCAAGAGACCCAGTACTTC. This encodes CASSLPRGIQETQYF.

The chain's CDR3 is CASSEYTKGGEQYF. DNA of the CDR3: TGTGCCAGCAGTGAATATACGAAGGGAGGCGAGCAGTACTTC. The chain links TRBV6-1 to TRBJ2-7, with D tentatively TRBD2 (6 bases). CDR1 is MNHNS, CDR2 SASEGT, per germline. This CDR3 has 14 amino acids. Trimming took 2 bases from V and 6 from J, leaving 14 bases between them.

The chain employs TRBV28 and TRBJ2-7; 7 nucleotides match TRBD1. The V and J ends lost 6 bases and 0 bases, in that order; junction bases with no gene match: 2. This CDR3 contains 13 residues. Germline V gene lookup returns CDR1 MDHEN and CDR2 SYDVKM. The CDR3 bases are TGTGCCAGCAGCCGGGACAGCTCCTACGAGCAGTACTTC. It codes for CASSRDSSYEQYF. The variable domain in full, with the rest retrieved from reference TRBV28 and TRBJ2-7, is DVKVTQSSRYLVKRTGEKVFLECVQDMDHENMFWYRQDPGLGLRLIYFSYDVKMKEKGDIPEGYSVSREKKERFSLILESASTNQTSMYLCASSRDSSYEQYFGPGTRLTVT.

The chain links TRBV6-5 to TRBJ2-1; tentative D call: TRBD1 (6 bases). The CDR3 spans 13 residues. V shed 5 bases and J shed 5 bases, with 10 bases lying between them. CDR1 and CDR2 from the germline V gene are MNHEY and SVGAGI. The CDR3 sequence: CASSPRQDNEQFF. In DNA form, the CDR3 reads TGTGCCAGCAGTCCTCGACAGGACAATGAGCAGTTCTTC.

V usage is TRBV11-2 and J usage is TRBJ2-5; a weak D match, TRBD2 (5 bases). CDR1 and CDR2 (germline): SGHAT, FQNNGV. The CDR3 is made up of 14 amino acids. Trimming shortened V by 5 bases and J by 0 bases, and 10 bases separated the two germline ends. The DNA for the CDR3 is TGTGCCAGCAGCCCCGAAGCGGACCAAGAGACCCAGTACTTC. It encodes CASSPEADQETQYF.

The rearrangement uses TRBV7-9 and TRBJ1-2; the D gene is possibly TRBD1 (5 bases). Germline values: CDR1 SEHNR, CDR2 FQNEAQ (reference sequence). This CDR3 region has 16 residues. Trimming took off 1 base at V and 1 base at J, with 13 bases between the two ends. This chain's CDR3 is CASSLVVQDYNYGYTF. CDR3 sequence (DNA): TGTGCCAGCAGCTTAGTGGTACAGGACTATAACTATGGCTACACCTTC.

V and J are TRBV5-4 and TRBJ2-7; D not resolved. Trimming pared 7 bases from V and 0 bases from J, leaving 2 bases between. The CDR3 extends over 10 amino acids. Germline V gene sequence: CDR1 SGHNT, CDR2 YYREEE (reference sequence). The CDR3 loop is CASLSYEQYF. The CDR3 DNA reads as TGTGCCAGCCTCTCCTACGAGCAGTACTTC.

This sequence joins TRBV27 and TRBJ2-7, with a possible D match to TRBD1 (6 bases). CDR1 and CDR2 (germline): MNHEY, SMNVEV (reference sequence). This CDR3 has 14 amino acids. The V end was cut by 4 bases, the J end by 7 bases, with 17 bases between. The CDR3 reads CASSSPHRVQEQYF. Written as DNA, the CDR3 is TGTGCCAGCAGTTCACCCCACAGGGTACAGGAGCAGTACTTC.

The chain joins TRBV2 to TRBJ2-7, with 9 bases matching TRBD1. V lost 6 bases and J lost 5; bases outside the gene matches: 5. Germline V lookup: CDR1 SNHLY, CDR2 FYNNEI. The CDR3 extends over 13 amino acids. Here the CDR3 reads CASSWTGVNEQYF. The CDR3 nucleotides are TGTGCCAGCAGCTGGACAGGGGTAAACGAGCAGTACTTC.

The rearrangement joins TRBV12-2 to TRBJ2-7; the listed D gene, TRBD2, was not tested against the DNA. TRBV12-2 is classified as a pseudogene. The CDR3 totals 18 residues. CDR3 region: CASRPLLGWRGSSYEQYF. CDR3 DNA sequence: TGTGCAAGTCGCCCCCTTTTGGGATGGCGGGGGAGCTCCTACGAGCAGTACTTC.

The J gene is TRBJ1-3, the V gene TRBV5-1; D gene unclear. V dropped 2 bases and J dropped 0 bases, with 12 bases sitting between them. The CDR3 covers 16 residues. Germline values: CDR1 SGHRS, CDR2 YFSETQ. The CDR3 coding sequence is TGCGCCAGCAGCTTAGATTTCGGGAGCTCTGGAAACACCATATATTTT. It yields the protein CASSLDFGSSGNTIYF.

This clone was seen a handful of times. The genes are TRBV27 and TRBJ2-2; 8 bases align to TRBD2. V was pared by 2 bases and J by 1 base, with 6 bases of the junction left unmatched. The CDR3 runs to 17 residues. Germline CDR1 MNHEY, CDR2 SMNVEV (reference sequence). CDR3 protein: CASSLGAGALNTGELFF. The CDR3 nucleotides read TGTGCCAGCAGTTTAGGAGCGGGAGCCTTGAACACCGGGGAGCTGTTTTTT.

J is TRBJ1-2 and V is TRBV6-6; 8 nucleotides agree with TRBD1. CDR1 is MNHNY and CDR2 is SVGAGI in the germline V gene (reference sequence). V gave up 0 bases and J gave up 7 bases; unmatched junction bases: 10. The CDR3 is 16 amino acids. The CDR3, as DNA: TGTGCCAGCAGTTACTCATCGACAGGGGTGGTAGGTGGCTACACCTTC. Encoded protein: CASSYSSTGVVGGYTF.

The rearrangement links TRBV19 to TRBJ2-1; possibly TRBD2 for D (6 bases). The CDR3 covers 14 residues. The germline V and J ends were trimmed by 3 bases and 4 bases, with 10 bases remaining between them. Germline CDR1 is LNHDA and CDR2 is SQIVND (reference sequence). CDR3 sequence: CASSMGTVYNEQFF. The CDR3, as DNA: TGTGCCAGTAGTATGGGGACTGTATACAATGAGCAGTTCTTC.

This clone was seen a handful of times. The chain employs TRBV19 and TRBJ1-5; the D is unclear. The germline V gene has CDR1 LNHDA and CDR2 SQIVND (reference sequence). Trimming shortened V by 2 bases and J by 1 base, and 15 bases separated the two germline ends. The CDR3 is 17 amino acids. The CDR3 DNA follows: TGTGCCAGTAGTATAAAGCGAGGGCACTCGAGCAATCAGCCCCAGCATTTT. It encodes CASSIKRGHSSNQPQHF.